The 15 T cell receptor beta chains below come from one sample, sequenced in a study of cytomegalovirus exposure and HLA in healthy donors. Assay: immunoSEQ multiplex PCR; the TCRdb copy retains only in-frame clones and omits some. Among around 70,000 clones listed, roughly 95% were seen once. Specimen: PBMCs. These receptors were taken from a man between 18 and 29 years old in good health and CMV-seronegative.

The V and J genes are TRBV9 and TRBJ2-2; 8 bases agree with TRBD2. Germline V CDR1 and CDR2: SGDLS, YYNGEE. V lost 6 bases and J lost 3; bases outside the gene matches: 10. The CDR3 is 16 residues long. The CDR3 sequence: CASTPGPGGDTGELFF. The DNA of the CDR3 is TGTGCCAGCACCCCAGGACCGGGGGGGGACACCGGGGAGCTGTTTTTT. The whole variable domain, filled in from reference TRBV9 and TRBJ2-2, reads DSGVTQTPKHLITATGQRVTLRCSPRSGDLSVYWYQQSLDQGLQFLIQYYNGEERAKGNILERFSAQQFPDLHSELNLSSLELGDSALYFCASTPGPGGDTGELFFGEGSRLTVL.

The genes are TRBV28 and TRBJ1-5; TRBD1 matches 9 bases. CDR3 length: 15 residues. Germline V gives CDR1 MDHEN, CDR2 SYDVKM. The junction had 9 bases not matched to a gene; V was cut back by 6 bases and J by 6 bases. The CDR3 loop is CASRTDRGTSQPQHF. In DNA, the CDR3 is TGTGCCAGCAGAACCGACAGGGGGACGAGTCAGCCCCAGCATTTT.

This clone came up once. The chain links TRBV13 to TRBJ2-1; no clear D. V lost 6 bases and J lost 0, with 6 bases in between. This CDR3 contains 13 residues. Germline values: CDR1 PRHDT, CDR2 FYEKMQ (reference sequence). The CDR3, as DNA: TGTGCCAGCAGGGAGAGCTCCTACAATGAGCAGTTCTTC. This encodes CASRESSYNEQFF.

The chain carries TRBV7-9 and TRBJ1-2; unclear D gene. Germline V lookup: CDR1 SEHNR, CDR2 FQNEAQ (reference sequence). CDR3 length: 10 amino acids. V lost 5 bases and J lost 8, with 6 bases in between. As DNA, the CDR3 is TGTGCCAGCAGCCCGTCCGGCTACACCTTC. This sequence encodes CASSPSGYTF.

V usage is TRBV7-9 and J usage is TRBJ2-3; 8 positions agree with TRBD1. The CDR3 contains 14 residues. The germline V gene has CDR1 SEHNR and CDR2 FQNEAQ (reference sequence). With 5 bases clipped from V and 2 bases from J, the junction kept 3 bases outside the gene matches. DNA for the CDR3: TGTGCCAGCAGCGTGGACAGGGACACAGATACGCAGTATTTT. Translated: CASSVDRDTDTQYF.

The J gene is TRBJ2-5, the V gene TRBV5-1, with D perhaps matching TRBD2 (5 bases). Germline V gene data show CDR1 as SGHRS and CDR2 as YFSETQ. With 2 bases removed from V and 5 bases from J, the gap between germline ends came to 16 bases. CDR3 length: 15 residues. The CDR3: CASSFGVGNQETQYF. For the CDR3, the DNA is TGCGCCAGCAGCTTTGGGGTCGGGAATCAGGAGACCCAGTACTTC.

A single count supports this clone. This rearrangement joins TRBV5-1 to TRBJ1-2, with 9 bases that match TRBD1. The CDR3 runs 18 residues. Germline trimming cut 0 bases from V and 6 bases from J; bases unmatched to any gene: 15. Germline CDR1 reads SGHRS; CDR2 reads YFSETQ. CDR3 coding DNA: TGCGCCAGCAGCTTGGGAGGACCGAGGTCCGGGACAGGGCATGGCTACACCTTC. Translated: CASSLGGPRSGTGHGYTF.

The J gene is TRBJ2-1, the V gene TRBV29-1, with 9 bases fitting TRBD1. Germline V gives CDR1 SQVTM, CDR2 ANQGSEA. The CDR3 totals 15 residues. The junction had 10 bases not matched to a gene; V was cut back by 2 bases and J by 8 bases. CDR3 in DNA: TGCAGCGTTGAAACTCCTCGACAGGGGGTCTATGAGCAGTTCTTC. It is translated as CSVETPRQGVYEQFF.

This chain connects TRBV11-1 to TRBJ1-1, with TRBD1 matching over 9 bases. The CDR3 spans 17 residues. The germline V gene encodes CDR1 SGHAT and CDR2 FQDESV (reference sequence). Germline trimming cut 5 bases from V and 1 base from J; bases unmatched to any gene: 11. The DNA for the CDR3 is TGTGCCAGCAGCGTAACAGGGGGCCGGATGGGGAACACTGAAGCTTTCTTT. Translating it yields CASSVTGGRMGNTEAFF.

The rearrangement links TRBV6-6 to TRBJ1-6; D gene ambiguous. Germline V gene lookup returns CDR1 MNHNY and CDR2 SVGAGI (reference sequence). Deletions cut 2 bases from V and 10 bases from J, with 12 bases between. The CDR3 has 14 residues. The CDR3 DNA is TGTGCCAGCAGTTACCAGGTGGGTGGGTCACCCCTCCACTTT. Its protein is CASSYQVGGSPLHF.

The CDR3 sequence: CATWDSPYEQYF. In DNA, the CDR3 is TGTGCCACCTGGGACAGTCCCTACGAGCAGTACTTC. The genes are TRBV27 and TRBJ2-7, with TRBD1 identical over 7 bases. From germline, CDR1 is MNHEY and CDR2 SMNVEV (reference sequence). The CDR3 is made up of 12 amino acids. V was pared by 10 bases and J by 2 bases, with 5 bases of the junction left unmatched.

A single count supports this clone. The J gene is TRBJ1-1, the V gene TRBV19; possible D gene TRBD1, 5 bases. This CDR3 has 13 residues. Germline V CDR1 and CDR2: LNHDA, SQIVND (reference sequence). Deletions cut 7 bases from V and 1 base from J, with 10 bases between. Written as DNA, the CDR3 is TGTGCCAGTACCCTAAGGGGGAACACTGAAGCTTTCTTT. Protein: CASTLRGNTEAFF.

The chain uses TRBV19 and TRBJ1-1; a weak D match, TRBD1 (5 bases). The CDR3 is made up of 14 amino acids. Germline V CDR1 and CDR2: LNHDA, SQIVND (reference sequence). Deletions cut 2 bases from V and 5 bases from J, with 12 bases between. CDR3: CASSISAGLTEAFF. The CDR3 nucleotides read TGTGCCAGTAGTATATCGGCAGGGTTAACTGAAGCTTTCTTT. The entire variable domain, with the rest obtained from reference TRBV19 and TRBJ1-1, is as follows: DGGITQSPKYLFRKEGQNVTLSCEQNLNHDAMYWYRQDPGQGLRLIYYSQIVNDFQKGDIAEGYSVSREKKESFPLTVTSAQKNPTAFYLCASSISAGLTEAFFGQGTRLTVV.

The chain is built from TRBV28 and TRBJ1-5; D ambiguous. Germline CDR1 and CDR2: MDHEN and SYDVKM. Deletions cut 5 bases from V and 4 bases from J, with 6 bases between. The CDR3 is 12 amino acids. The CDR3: CASSNINQPQHF. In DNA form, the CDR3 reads TGTGCCAGCAGTAACATTAATCAGCCCCAGCATTTT.

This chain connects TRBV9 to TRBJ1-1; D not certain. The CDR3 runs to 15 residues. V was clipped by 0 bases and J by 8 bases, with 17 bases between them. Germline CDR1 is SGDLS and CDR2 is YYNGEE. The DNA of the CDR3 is TGTGCCAGCAGCGTAGTCGGAGGACCCCCCTCAGAAGCTTTCTTT. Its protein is CASSVVGGPPSEAFF.